This TCR beta chain was identified in a study of tumor and adjacent non-tumor tissue in lung cancer. This clonotype was detected many times. Three rounds of nested PCR, following a modified ARM-PCR protocol, produced the TCRbeta library. TCRdb redid the calling of the multiplex PCR reads with MiXCR, one entry per CDR3 protein. The data show around 99,000 distinct CDR3 sequences, about 64% seen once. This sample's RNA came from whole unsorted tissue. Distant lung tissue was collected more than 3 cm away from the tumor edge. Germline CDR1 reads MGHRA; CDR2 reads YSYEKL. V was clipped by 4 bases and J by 4 bases; unmatched bases: 9. This CDR3 comprises 15 residues.

This receptor was taken from a man aged 55 to 70 with non-small cell lung cancer. The chain is built from TRBV4-1 and TRBJ1-1; 7 nucleotides align to TRBD1. Source material: distant non-tumor lung tissue. The CDR3 DNA reads TGCGCCAGCAGCCGCCGACAGGGACCTAGCACTGAAGCTTTCTTT. This codes for CASSRRQGPSTEAFF.